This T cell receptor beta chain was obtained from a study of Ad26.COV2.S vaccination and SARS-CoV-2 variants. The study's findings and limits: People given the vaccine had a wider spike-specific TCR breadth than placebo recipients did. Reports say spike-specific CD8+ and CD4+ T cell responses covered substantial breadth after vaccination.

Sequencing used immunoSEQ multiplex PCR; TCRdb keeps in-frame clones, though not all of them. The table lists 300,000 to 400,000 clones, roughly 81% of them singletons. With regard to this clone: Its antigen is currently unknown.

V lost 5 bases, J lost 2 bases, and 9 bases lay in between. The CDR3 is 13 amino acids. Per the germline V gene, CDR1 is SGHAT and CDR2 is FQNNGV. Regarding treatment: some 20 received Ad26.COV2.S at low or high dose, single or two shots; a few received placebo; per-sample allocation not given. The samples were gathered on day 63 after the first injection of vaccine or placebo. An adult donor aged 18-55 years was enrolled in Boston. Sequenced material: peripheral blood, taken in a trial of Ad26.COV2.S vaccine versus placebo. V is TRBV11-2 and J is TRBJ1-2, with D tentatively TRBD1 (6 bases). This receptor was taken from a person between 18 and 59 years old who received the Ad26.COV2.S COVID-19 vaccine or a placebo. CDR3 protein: CASSRTENYGYTF. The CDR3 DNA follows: TGTGCCAGCAGCCGGACAGAGAACTATGGCTACACCTTC.